The source of this T cell receptor (beta chain) is a study of cytomegalovirus exposure and HLA in healthy donors. About the research overall: An earlier analysis found around 100 million unique TCR beta sequences from approximately 190 million T cells.

Trimming took 3 bases from V and 3 from J; bases not matched to a gene: 5. Germline CDR1 SGHRS, CDR2 YFSETQ. The CDR3 runs to 14 residues. This clone has more than one count but fewer than ten. Its specificity is not known. Notes on the study in general: A later analysis linked a missense DCLRE1C variant to TCR beta V- and J-gene trimming. CMV serostatus stood as the only immune exposure information on hand.

60 Vbeta and 13 Jbeta primers were used in PCR. The assay was immunoSEQ multiplex PCR, and TCRdb's table has in-frame clones only and misses some. The repertoire holds 250,000 or so clones, roughly four fifths seen once, with around 8.3% in the top ten. Sequences were obtained from PBMCs. The V gene is TRBV5-1, the J gene TRBJ2-7, with 8 bases lining up with TRBD2. This receptor was identified in a woman aged 55-75 years in good health and CMV-seropositive. CDR3 sequence reads: CASSSAGGNYEQYF. The CDR3 DNA reads as TGCGCCAGCAGCTCTGCGGGAGGTAACTACGAGCAGTACTTC.